The rows below give T cell receptor beta chains drawn from one sample of a study of T cells in Graves' hyperthyroidism and ophthalmopathy. TCRdb re-derived calls from the multiplex PCR reads in MiXCR, one entry per CDR3 protein. Of around 340,000 distinct CDR3 sequences in the sample, approximately 13% are singletons; the top ten hold just under 25%. Sequenced sample: blood. These receptors were obtained from a woman in her 30s with Graves' hyperthyroidism. Each CDR3 is given with its conserved first and last residue. D genes are given only for firm matches. Clone size, where shown, is once, few, many, or a class for clones that have expanded.

j_gene: TRBJ1-1
abundance: -
v_gene: TRBV7-9
d_gene: -
CDR3nt: TGTGCCAGCAGCTTACGTTCAGGGGCTGGGAACACTGAAGCTTTCTTT
CDR3aa: CASSLRSGAGNTEAFF

j_gene: TRBJ2-7
abundance: -
v_gene: TRBV7-6
d_gene: -
CDR3nt: TGTGCCAGCAGCTCAAGACTAGGAGTAGAAGCCTACGAGCAGTACTTC
CDR3aa: CASSSRLGVEAYEQYF

j_gene: TRBJ1-1
abundance: many
v_gene: TRBV10-2
d_gene: TRBD1
CDR3nt: TGCGCCAGCAGTGATGAAGGGACAGGAAACACTGAAGCTTTCTTT
CDR3aa: CASSDEGTGNTEAFF

j_gene: TRBJ1-4
abundance: many
v_gene: TRBV28
d_gene: -
CDR3nt: TGTGCCAGCCGCCGGGTGGCGGGACACCAAGAAATTGCAACTAATGAAAAACTGTTTTTT
CDR3aa: CASRRVAGHQEIATNEKLFF

j_gene: TRBJ2-7
abundance: -
v_gene: TRBV7-2
d_gene: -
CDR3nt: TGTGCCAGCAGCCCTTGGAGGACTCAGTTCTACGAGCAGTACTTC
CDR3aa: CASSPWRTQFYEQYF

j_gene: TRBJ2-2
abundance: -
v_gene: TRBV12-3/TRBV12-4
d_gene: TRBD2
CDR3nt: TGTGCCAGCAGTTTTTGGCTAGCGGGAGGTGACGGGGAGCTGTTTTTT
CDR3aa: CASSFWLAGGDGELFF

j_gene: TRBJ1-1
abundance: many
v_gene: TRBV14
d_gene: -
CDR3nt: TGTGCCAGCAGCCAAGTGCGGTTCACTGAAGCTTTCTTT
CDR3aa: CASSQVRFTEAFF

j_gene: TRBJ1-5
abundance: many
v_gene: TRBV20-1
d_gene: TRBD1
CDR3nt: TGCAGTGCTAGAGAATGGAGTTGGGGACAGAGCAATCAGCCCCAGCATTTT
CDR3aa: CSAREWSWGQSNQPQHF

j_gene: TRBJ2-7
abundance: -
v_gene: TRBV19
d_gene: -
CDR3nt: TGTGCCAGTAGCGAGGAGCGGAGACACGAGCAGTACTTC
CDR3aa: CASSEERRHEQYF

j_gene: TRBJ1-5
abundance: many
v_gene: TRBV12-5
d_gene: -
CDR3nt: TGTGCTAGAGGGGGGGTTAGAAGGCCCCAGCATTTT
CDR3aa: CARGGVRRPQHF

j_gene: TRBJ2-7
abundance: many
v_gene: TRBV28
d_gene: TRBD2
CDR3nt: TGTGCCAGCTGGCCGGATCGTCTAGCGGGACGACCCTCCTACGAGCAGTACTTC
CDR3aa: CASWPDRLAGRPSYEQYF

j_gene: TRBJ2-7
abundance: many
v_gene: TRBV28
d_gene: TRBD2
CDR3nt: TGTGCCAGCAGTTTAGCGGGAGACTACGAGCAGTACTTC
CDR3aa: CASSLAGDYEQYF

j_gene: TRBJ2-1
abundance: -
v_gene: TRBV30
d_gene: -
CDR3nt: TGTGCCTGGAGGAGGGGACATCCGGGGACCCTAGGGAATGAGCAGTTCTTC
CDR3aa: CAWRRGHPGTLGNEQFF

j_gene: TRBJ2-7
abundance: -
v_gene: TRBV20-1
d_gene: TRBD1
CDR3nt: TGCAGTGCTAGAGATTGGGGAGACAGGGGTACCTACGAGCAGTACTTC
CDR3aa: CSARDWGDRGTYEQYF

j_gene: TRBJ2-3
abundance: many
v_gene: TRBV28
d_gene: TRBD1
CDR3nt: TGTGCCAGCCGTCTACCAGGGGGTACGCAGTATTTT
CDR3aa: CASRLPGGTQYF

j_gene: TRBJ1-5
abundance: many
v_gene: TRBV20-1
d_gene: -
CDR3nt: TGCAGTGCTAGAGATGCAGGGCTCAATCAGCCCCAGCATTTT
CDR3aa: CSARDAGLNQPQHF

j_gene: TRBJ1-2
abundance: -
v_gene: TRBV5-1
d_gene: -
CDR3nt: TGCGCCAGCAGCAACGGACGGACCAACTATGGCTACACCTTC
CDR3aa: CASSNGRTNYGYTF

j_gene: TRBJ2-6
abundance: few
v_gene: TRBV19
d_gene: -
CDR3nt: TGTGCCAGTAGTATAAAACAGGGATCTGGGGCCAACGTCCTGACTTTC
CDR3aa: CASSIKQGSGANVLTF

j_gene: TRBJ1-3
abundance: -
v_gene: TRBV11-2
d_gene: -
CDR3nt: TGTGCCAGCAGTCGTGACACGACGGGGGACACCATATATTTT
CDR3aa: CASSRDTTGDTIYF

j_gene: TRBJ1-3
abundance: many
v_gene: TRBV11-2
d_gene: -
CDR3nt: TGTGCCAGCAGCTTAGGTCTTGGGAACACCATATATTTT
CDR3aa: CASSLGLGNTIYF

j_gene: TRBJ2-7
abundance: -
v_gene: TRBV27
d_gene: TRBD1
CDR3nt: TGTGCCAGCCACCAGGGACAGGGGGCCTACGAGCAGTACTTC
CDR3aa: CASHQGQGAYEQYF

j_gene: TRBJ2-3
abundance: -
v_gene: TRBV5-1
d_gene: -
CDR3nt: TGCGCCAGCAGCTCGGGGGACCGTAGCACAGATACGCAGTATTTT
CDR3aa: CASSSGDRSTDTQYF

j_gene: TRBJ2-7
abundance: -
v_gene: TRBV7-8
d_gene: -
CDR3nt: TGTGCCAGCAGCTTACTCTTCCGACAGGGAGGCGAGCAGTACTTC
CDR3aa: CASSLLFRQGGEQYF

j_gene: TRBJ1-5
abundance: many
v_gene: TRBV28
d_gene: TRBD1
CDR3nt: TGTGCCAGCAGTCACCAGGGGGGCAATCAGCCCCAGCATTTT
CDR3aa: CASSHQGGNQPQHF

j_gene: TRBJ1-5
abundance: few
v_gene: TRBV6-2/TRBV6-3
d_gene: -
CDR3nt: TGTGCCAGCAGTCGCGTAGGCAATCAGCCCCAGCATTTT
CDR3aa: CASSRVGNQPQHF

j_gene: TRBJ2-1
abundance: few
v_gene: TRBV28
d_gene: -
CDR3nt: TGTGCCAGTCATCTCGGCGATGAGCAGTTCTTC
CDR3aa: CASHLGDEQFF

j_gene: TRBJ2-1
abundance: few
v_gene: TRBV10-1
d_gene: TRBD2
CDR3nt: TGCGCCAGCAGTGATTCCGGACTAGACTACAATGAGCAGTTCTTC
CDR3aa: CASSDSGLDYNEQFF

j_gene: TRBJ1-1
abundance: many
v_gene: TRBV18
d_gene: TRBD1
CDR3nt: TGTGCCAGCTCACTGGAAGGACAGGCGAACACTGAAGCTTTCTTT
CDR3aa: CASSLEGQANTEAFF

j_gene: TRBJ2-1
abundance: few
v_gene: TRBV6-1
d_gene: -
CDR3nt: TGTGCCAGCAGTAGAACGGGACCTGCGGGGTACAATGAGCAGTTCTTC
CDR3aa: CASSRTGPAGYNEQFF

j_gene: TRBJ2-2
abundance: few
v_gene: TRBV28
d_gene: TRBD2
CDR3nt: TGTGCCAGCAGTTTTCTAGCGGAGGACACCGGGGAGCTGTTTTTT
CDR3aa: CASSFLAEDTGELFF

j_gene: TRBJ1-3
abundance: few
v_gene: TRBV29-1
d_gene: TRBD1
CDR3nt: TGCAGCGTTGCCCTGAACAGGGGCCCGGGAAACACCATATATTTT
CDR3aa: CSVALNRGPGNTIYF

j_gene: TRBJ1-2
abundance: few
v_gene: TRBV3-1
d_gene: -
CDR3nt: TGTGCCAGCAGCCAAGGTATAGGGGGGAGCTACACCTTC
CDR3aa: CASSQGIGGSYTF

j_gene: TRBJ1-1
abundance: many
v_gene: TRBV6-1
d_gene: -
CDR3nt: TGTGCCAGCAGTGTACCGGGACGGCTGATGAACACTGAAGCTTTCTTT
CDR3aa: CASSVPGRLMNTEAFF

j_gene: TRBJ1-2
abundance: many
v_gene: TRBV6-6
d_gene: -
CDR3nt: TGTGCCAGCAGTTACACGGGGCAGGGCTACACCTTC
CDR3aa: CASSYTGQGYTF

j_gene: TRBJ2-7
abundance: -
v_gene: TRBV20-1
d_gene: -
CDR3nt: TGCAGTGCTAGAGATATAGGAGGGTCCTACGAGCAGTACTTC
CDR3aa: CSARDIGGSYEQYF

j_gene: TRBJ1-1
abundance: many
v_gene: TRBV11-2
d_gene: -
CDR3nt: TGTGCCAGCAGGAGGGACCTAATGAACACTGAAGCTTTCTTT
CDR3aa: CASRRDLMNTEAFF

j_gene: TRBJ2-7
abundance: many
v_gene: TRBV28
d_gene: -
CDR3nt: TGTGCCAGCAGTTTACCCTCTGACGGGAGAGAGTACTTC
CDR3aa: CASSLPSDGREYF

j_gene: TRBJ2-7
abundance: -
v_gene: TRBV6-9
d_gene: TRBD2
CDR3nt: TGTGCCAGCAGTTACGGGGGGGCTGGCTACGAGCAGTACTTC
CDR3aa: CASSYGGAGYEQYF

j_gene: TRBJ2-3
abundance: few
v_gene: TRBV20-1
d_gene: -
CDR3nt: TGCAGTGCTACCGACAGAAGGAGCACAGATACGCAGTATTTT
CDR3aa: CSATDRRSTDTQYF

j_gene: TRBJ2-1
abundance: -
v_gene: TRBV9
d_gene: TRBD2
CDR3nt: TGTGCCAGCAGCGACCCGGGACTAGCGGGAGGGCCTTACAATGAGCAGTTCTTC
CDR3aa: CASSDPGLAGGPYNEQFF

j_gene: TRBJ2-5
abundance: -
v_gene: TRBV6-1
d_gene: TRBD1
CDR3nt: TGTGCCAGCAGTTCCAGAACAGGGACAGGGGGACAAGAGACCCAGTACTTC
CDR3aa: CASSSRTGTGGQETQYF

j_gene: TRBJ2-5
abundance: -
v_gene: TRBV4-1
d_gene: TRBD1
CDR3nt: TGCGCCAGCAGCCAAAACAGGGGGCTGCAAGAGACCCAGTACTTC
CDR3aa: CASSQNRGLQETQYF

j_gene: TRBJ2-7
abundance: many
v_gene: TRBV6-2/TRBV6-3
d_gene: -
CDR3nt: TGTGCCAGCAGTTATACAGTCTCCTACGAGCAGTACTTC
CDR3aa: CASSYTVSYEQYF

j_gene: TRBJ1-5
abundance: -
v_gene: TRBV10-3
d_gene: -
CDR3nt: TGTGCCATCAGCGCGGACAGCGGAGATCAGCCCCAGCATTTT
CDR3aa: CAISADSGDQPQHF

j_gene: TRBJ2-2
abundance: -
v_gene: TRBV7-9
d_gene: TRBD2
CDR3nt: TGTGCCAGCAGCTTAGAGTCCAGGACTAGCGGGAACACCGGGGAGCTGTTTTTT
CDR3aa: CASSLESRTSGNTGELFF

j_gene: TRBJ1-2
abundance: many
v_gene: TRBV2
d_gene: -
CDR3nt: TGTGCCAGCAGTCCCGACAGCTATGGCTACACCTTC
CDR3aa: CASSPDSYGYTF

j_gene: TRBJ2-3
abundance: many
v_gene: TRBV11-2
d_gene: TRBD2
CDR3nt: TGTGCCAGCAGCTTAGATGAAGAGGAGGGACTAGCGGGAGGGCCGGAGTATTTT
CDR3aa: CASSLDEEEGLAGGPEYF

j_gene: TRBJ2-7
abundance: medium-sized
v_gene: TRBV28
d_gene: TRBD1
CDR3nt: TGTGCCAGCAGGGGGTCAGGGGGCGTCTACGAGCAGTACTTC
CDR3aa: CASRGSGGVYEQYF

j_gene: TRBJ1-2
abundance: -
v_gene: TRBV19
d_gene: -
CDR3nt: TGTGCCAGTAAGAGGGGAACGGAGGGATTGTATGGCTACACCTTC
CDR3aa: CASKRGTEGLYGYTF

j_gene: TRBJ2-6
abundance: few
v_gene: TRBV28
d_gene: TRBD1
CDR3nt: TGTGCCAGCAGTTTTGACAGGGGATCCTCTGGGGCCAACGTCCTGACTTTC
CDR3aa: CASSFDRGSSGANVLTF